These T cell receptor beta chains were read from a single sample in a study of blood T cell repertoires in COVID-19. Data came from immunoSEQ multiplex PCR; TCRdb stores just in-frame clones and leaves some out. This table holds about 70,000 clones, more than 75% found once. Sequenced input: peripheral blood. The receptors shown here come from a man in his forties or fifties with active COVID-19. Both conserved end residues are part of each CDR3. The order of the fields is J gene, clone size, V gene, D gene, CDR3 DNA, CDR3 protein. D genes are given only for firm matches. Part of the rows lack a size; the others show once, few, many or a class for expanded clones.

TRBJ1-4,few,TRBV6-6,NA,TGTGCCAGCAGTTACTCGTCCGGGAAGAATGAAAAACTGTTTTTT,CASSYSSGKNEKLFF
TRBJ2-5,once,TRBV5-1,NA,TGCGCCAGCAGCTCACAGGGTGGGGAGACCCAGTACTTC,CASSSQGGETQYF
TRBJ1-2,NA,TRBV20-1,NA,TGCAGTTCCCCCGGGGGGACTGGCTACACCTTC,CSSPGGTGYTF
TRBJ1-2,NA,TRBV19,NA,TGTGCCAGTAGTGCCCGGACAGCCCTAGGGTATGGCTACACCTTC,CASSARTALGYGYTF
TRBJ2-7,NA,TRBV19,TRBD1,TGTGCCAGTAGTGGACAGGGGGTCGGCTCCTACGAGCAGTACTTC,CASSGQGVGSYEQYF
TRBJ1-2,few,TRBV10-3,NA,TGTGCCATCAGTGATTCCAGGGACTATGGCTACACCTTC,CAISDSRDYGYTF
TRBJ2-1,NA,TRBV7-8,TRBD2,TGTGCCAGCAGCTTAATGGTAGCGGGAGTCTTGCTACGTCACAATGAGCAGTTCTTC,CASSLMVAGVLLRHNEQFF
TRBJ2-1,once,TRBV28,TRBD1,TGTGCCAGCAGTTTTATATCTTGGGGGCTACGGGACAGAGAATTCAATGAGCAGTTCTTC,CASSFISWGLRDREFNEQFF
TRBJ2-7,NA,TRBV6-6,NA,TGTGCCAGCAGTTACTCTCAAAACGAGCAGTACTTC,CASSYSQNEQYF
TRBJ1-5,NA,TRBV27,NA,TGTGCCAGCAGTTTCAGGGGCGACAATCAGCCCCAGCATTTT,CASSFRGDNQPQHF
TRBJ2-2,few,TRBV9,NA,TGTGCCAGCAGCGTAGAGTGGTCAGTCACCGGGGAGCTGTTTTTT,CASSVEWSVTGELFF
TRBJ2-1,NA,TRBV7-3,TRBD2,TGTGCCAGCAGCTTAATTCTAGCGGGAGAGCAGTTCTTC,CASSLILAGEQFF
TRBJ2-7,NA,TRBV25-1,TRBD2,TGTGCCAGCAGTGAAACTAGCGGGAACTACGAGCAGTACTTC,CASSETSGNYEQYF
TRBJ2-1,NA,TRBV14,TRBD1,TGTGCCAGCAGCCAAGGGGACAGGGCTTACAATGAGCAGTTCTTC,CASSQGDRAYNEQFF
TRBJ2-7,NA,TRBV3-1/TRBV3-2,NA,TGTGCCAGCAGCCAACGGTACGAGCAGTACTTC,CASSQRYEQYF
TRBJ1-5,few,TRBV18,NA,TGTGCCAGCTCAGCCGGGCAGGGGCGGCCCCAGCATTTT,CASSAGQGRPQHF
TRBJ1-2,once,TRBV29-1,NA,TGCAGCGTTGAGTGGCAGGGTTATGGCTACACCTTC,CSVEWQGYGYTF
TRBJ2-2,once,TRBV27,NA,TGTGCCAGCATCCAGTTAAGAGGGAGAAACACCGGGGAGCTGTTTTTT,CASIQLRGRNTGELFF
TRBJ2-7,NA,TRBV3-1/TRBV3-2,TRBD2,TGTGCCAGCAGCCAAGTAGACGGGAGGGGCGAGCAGTACTTC,CASSQVDGRGEQYF
TRBJ1-2,once,TRBV12-3/TRBV12-4,NA,TGTGCCAGCAGTTTTGACTTATATGGCTACACCTTC,CASSFDLYGYTF
TRBJ1-1,NA,TRBV10-3,TRBD1,TGTGCCATCAGTGGGGGACAGTTAAGGACTGAAGCTTTCTTT,CAISGGQLRTEAFF
TRBJ2-3,NA,TRBV7-3,NA,TGTGCCAGCAGCTTAAGATCAGGGGGAGGTACAGATACGCAGTATTTT,CASSLRSGGGTDTQYF
TRBJ2-1,few,TRBV6-2/TRBV6-3,NA,TGTGCCAGCAGTGACGGGAAGGACTCCTACAATGAGCAGTTCTTC,CASSDGKDSYNEQFF
TRBJ2-3,NA,TRBV5-4,TRBD1,TGTGCCAGCAGCACTTCAGGGGGCGTAAGCACAGATACGCAGTATTTT,CASSTSGGVSTDTQYF
TRBJ1-4,NA,TRBV15,NA,TGTGCCACCAGCAGAGGAGAGGGAGAAAAACTGTTTTTT,CATSRGEGEKLFF
TRBJ1-5,few,TRBV10-3,TRBD1,TGTGCCATCAGTGGGGGGACAGGGGATCAGCCCCAGCATTTT,CAISGGTGDQPQHF
TRBJ1-4,NA,TRBV5-1,TRBD1,TGCGCCAGCAGCTCCCAACCGGGACAGGGTAATGATAGGCTGTTTTTT,CASSSQPGQGNDRLFF
TRBJ2-2,NA,TRBV7-8,TRBD1,TGTGCCAGCAGAGGACAGGGGGTCTACGGTGGCGGGGAGCTGTTTTTT,CASRGQGVYGGGELFF
TRBJ1-5,NA,TRBV10-3,TRBD1,TGTGCCATCGGGGACAGGGCCGGGGGTCAGCCCCAGCATTTT,CAIGDRAGGQPQHF
TRBJ1-3,NA,TRBV6-5,TRBD1,TGTGCCAGCCGCACAGGGGGCGAGTCCTCCATATATTTT,CASRTGGESSIYF
TRBJ1-4,NA,TRBV20-1,NA,TGCAGTGCTAGTAGGGGGAAACGCGGTGAAAAACTGTTTTTT,CSASRGKRGEKLFF
TRBJ1-4,NA,TRBV6-2/TRBV6-3,NA,TGTGCCAGCAGTGGACACCTGGTCCGGGAAAAACTGTTTTTT,CASSGHLVREKLFF
TRBJ2-2,NA,TRBV4-1,TRBD2,TGCGCCAGCAGCCAGTCCGGACTAGCCGCCGGGGAGCTGTTTTTT,CASSQSGLAAGELFF
TRBJ2-1,few,TRBV5-6,TRBD2,TGTGCCAGCCAAGAGGGGGCGGGAGGGCCCTCCTACAATGAGCAGTTCTTC,CASQEGAGGPSYNEQFF
TRBJ1-5,NA,TRBV12-3/TRBV12-4,NA,TGTGCCAGCAGTACGCCCTACGAGCCCCAGCATTTT,CASSTPYEPQHF
TRBJ2-1,NA,TRBV28,NA,TGTGCCAGCAGCCTCCCAGCGACCCATGAGCAGTTCTTC,CASSLPATHEQFF
TRBJ1-4,NA,TRBV4-3,NA,TGCGCCAGCAGCCAAGATAGTTTACGCTCGGCTAATGAAAAACTGTTTTTT,CASSQDSLRSANEKLFF
TRBJ1-1,NA,TRBV7-2,NA,TGTGCCAGCAGCTTAGACAGGGCGAACACTGAAGCTTTCTTT,CASSLDRANTEAFF
TRBJ1-1,NA,TRBV4-3,TRBD1,TGCGCCAGCAGCCAACGGGCAGGGGGCAGCGCTGAAGCTTTCTTT,CASSQRAGGSAEAFF
TRBJ1-4,NA,TRBV4-3,TRBD1,TGCGCCAGCAGCCAAGATCGGGGGACAGGGGGTGAAAAACTGTTTTTT,CASSQDRGTGGEKLFF
TRBJ2-1,NA,TRBV2,NA,TGTGCCAGCAGGGGACTTGATAATGAGCAGTTCTTC,CASRGLDNEQFF
TRBJ1-6,few,TRBV6-5,TRBD1,TGTGCCAGCGGGACAGGTGGTTCACCCCTCCACTTT,CASGTGGSPLHF
TRBJ2-1,NA,TRBV7-9,NA,TGTGCCAGCAGCTTAGCCGGGAGTGAGAATGAGCAGTTCTTC,CASSLAGSENEQFF
TRBJ2-1,NA,TRBV27,TRBD2,TGTGCCAGCAGTTGGGTAGCGGGAACCTACAATGAGCAGTTCTTC,CASSWVAGTYNEQFF
TRBJ2-5,NA,TRBV7-2,NA,TGTGCCAGCAGTGACCAGGGGGAGACCCAGTACTTC,CASSDQGETQYF
TRBJ1-6,once,TRBV10-3,NA,TGTGCCATCAGGGACGGGGGAGATTCACCCCTCCACTTT,CAIRDGGDSPLHF
TRBJ2-6,NA,TRBV4-1,TRBD2,TGCGCCAGCAGCCAAGAATCACTAGCGGGAGCTGGGGCCAACGTCCTGACTTTC,CASSQESLAGAGANVLTF
TRBJ2-7,NA,TRBV5-6,NA,TGTGCCAGCAGCTTGGATAGCAGTAGATCCGAGCAGTACTTC,CASSLDSSRSEQYF
TRBJ1-3,NA,TRBV5-4,TRBD1,TGTGCCAGCAGCGCGGCACAGGGGGTATTTGGAAACACCATATATTTT,CASSAAQGVFGNTIYF
TRBJ1-6,NA,TRBV30,NA,TGTGCCTGGAGTGTACAGGGCGGTAATTCACCCCTCCACTTT,CAWSVQGGNSPLHF
TRBJ1-1,few,TRBV7-9,TRBD1,TGTGCCAGCAGCTTAAGCACAGGGGGCATCACTGAAGCTTTCTTT,CASSLSTGGITEAFF
TRBJ1-1,NA,TRBV5-1,TRBD1,TGCGCCAGCAGCGTCGCCGGGACAGGGATAGGGACTGAAGCTTTCTTT,CASSVAGTGIGTEAFF
TRBJ1-2,NA,TRBV18,NA,TGTGCCAGCAAAAAGGACAGTACTTCCTATGGCTACACCTTC,CASKKDSTSYGYTF
TRBJ2-1,NA,TRBV3-1/TRBV3-2,TRBD2,TGTGCCAGCAGCCAAATAGCGGGGATCAATGAGCAGTTCTTC,CASSQIAGINEQFF